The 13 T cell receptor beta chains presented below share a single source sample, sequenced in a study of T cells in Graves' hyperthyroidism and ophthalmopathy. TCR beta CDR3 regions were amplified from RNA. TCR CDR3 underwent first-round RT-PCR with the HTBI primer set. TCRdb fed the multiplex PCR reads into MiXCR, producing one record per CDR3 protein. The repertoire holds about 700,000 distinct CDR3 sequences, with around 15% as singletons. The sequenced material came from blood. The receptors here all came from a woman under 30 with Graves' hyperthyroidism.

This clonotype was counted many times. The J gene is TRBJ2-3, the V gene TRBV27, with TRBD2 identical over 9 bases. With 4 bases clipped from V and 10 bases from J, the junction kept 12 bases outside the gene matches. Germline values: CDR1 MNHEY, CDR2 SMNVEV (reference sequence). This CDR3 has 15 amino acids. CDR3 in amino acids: CASSSRLAVRAAQYF. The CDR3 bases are TGTGCCAGCAGTTCCCGACTAGCGGTACGTGCTGCGCAGTATTTT.

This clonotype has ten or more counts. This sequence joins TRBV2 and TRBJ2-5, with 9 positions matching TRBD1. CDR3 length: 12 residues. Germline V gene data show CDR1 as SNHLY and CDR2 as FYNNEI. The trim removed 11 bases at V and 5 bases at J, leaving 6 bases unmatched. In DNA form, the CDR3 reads TGTGCCGGCGACAGGGGGGGGGAGACCCAGTACTTC. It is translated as CAGDRGGETQYF.

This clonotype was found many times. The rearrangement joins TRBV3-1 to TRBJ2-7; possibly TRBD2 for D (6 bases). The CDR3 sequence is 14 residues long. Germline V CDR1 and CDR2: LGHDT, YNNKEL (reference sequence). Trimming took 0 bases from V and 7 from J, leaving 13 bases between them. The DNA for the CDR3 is TGTGCCAGCAGCCAAGAAGAGTTGGGAGGAGAGCAGTACTTC. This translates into CASSQEELGGEQYF.

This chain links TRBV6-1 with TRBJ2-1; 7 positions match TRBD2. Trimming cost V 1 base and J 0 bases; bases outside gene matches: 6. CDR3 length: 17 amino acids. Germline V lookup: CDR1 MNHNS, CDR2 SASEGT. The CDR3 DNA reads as TGTGCCAGCAGTGAAGAGAGGACGGGAGGCTCCTACAATGAGCAGTTCTTC. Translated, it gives CASSEERTGGSYNEQFF.

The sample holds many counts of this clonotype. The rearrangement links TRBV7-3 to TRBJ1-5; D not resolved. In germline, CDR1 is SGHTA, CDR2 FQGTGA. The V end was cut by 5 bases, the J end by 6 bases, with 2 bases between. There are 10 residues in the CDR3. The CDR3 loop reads CASSGQPQHF. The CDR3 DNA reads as TGTGCCAGCAGCGGTCAGCCCCAGCATTTT.

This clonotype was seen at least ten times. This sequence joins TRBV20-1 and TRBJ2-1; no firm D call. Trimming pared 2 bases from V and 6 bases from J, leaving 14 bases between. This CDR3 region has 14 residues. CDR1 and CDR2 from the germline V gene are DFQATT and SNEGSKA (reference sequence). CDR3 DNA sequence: TGCAGTGCTAGAAGCCTAGTAAAGGGCAATGAGCAGTTCTTC. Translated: CSARSLVKGNEQFF.

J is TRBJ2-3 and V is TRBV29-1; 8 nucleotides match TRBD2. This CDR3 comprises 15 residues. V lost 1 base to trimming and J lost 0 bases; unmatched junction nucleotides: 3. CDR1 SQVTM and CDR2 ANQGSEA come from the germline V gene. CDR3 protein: CSVEGAGGSTDTQYF. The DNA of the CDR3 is TGCAGCGTTGAAGGGGCGGGAGGAAGCACAGATACGCAGTATTTT.

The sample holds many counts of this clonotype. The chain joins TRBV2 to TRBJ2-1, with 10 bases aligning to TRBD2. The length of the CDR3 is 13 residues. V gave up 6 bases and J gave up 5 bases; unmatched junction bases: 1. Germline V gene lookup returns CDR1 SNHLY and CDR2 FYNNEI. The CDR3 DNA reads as TGTGCCAGCAGCGGACTAGCGGACAATGAGCAGTTCTTC. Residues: CASSGLADNEQFF.

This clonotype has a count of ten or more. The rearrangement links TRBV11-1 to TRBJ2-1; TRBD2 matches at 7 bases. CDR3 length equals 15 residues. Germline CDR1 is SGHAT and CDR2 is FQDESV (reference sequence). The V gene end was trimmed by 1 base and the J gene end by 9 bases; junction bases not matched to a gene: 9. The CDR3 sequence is CASSLVRAGAGEQFF. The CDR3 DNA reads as TGTGCCAGCAGCTTAGTTAGGGCGGGAGCAGGTGAGCAGTTCTTC.

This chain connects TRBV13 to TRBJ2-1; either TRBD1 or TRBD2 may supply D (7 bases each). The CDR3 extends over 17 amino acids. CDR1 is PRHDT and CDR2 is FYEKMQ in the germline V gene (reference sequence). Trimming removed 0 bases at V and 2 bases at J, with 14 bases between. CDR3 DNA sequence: TGTGCCAGCAGCTTAGGCCCGACAGGGACTACCTACAATGAGCAGTTCTTC. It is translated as CASSLGPTGTTYNEQFF.

CDR3 DNA sequence: TGTGCCAGCCGTAGAGAACATCTGGCTGGCTACACCTTC. This translates into CASRREHLAGYTF. The J gene is TRBJ1-2, the V gene TRBV6-1; D is unresolved. Trimming stripped 8 bases from V and 7 bases from J, with 17 bases between. The CDR3 has 13 residues. CDR1 is MNHNS and CDR2 is SASEGT in the germline V gene.

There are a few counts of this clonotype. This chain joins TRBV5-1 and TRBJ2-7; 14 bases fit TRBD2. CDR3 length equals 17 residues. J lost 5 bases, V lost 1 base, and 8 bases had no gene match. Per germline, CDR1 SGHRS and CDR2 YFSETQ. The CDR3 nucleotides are TGCGCCAGCAGCTTGAGGGGACTAGCGGGAGAAGGCGACGAGCAGTACTTC. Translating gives CASSLRGLAGEGDEQYF.

The CDR3 here is CASSLGRLTDTQYF. The CDR3 bases are TGCGCCAGCAGCTTGGGCAGGCTCACAGATACGCAGTATTTT. The chain joins TRBV5-1 to TRBJ2-3; D is undetermined. Germline CDR1 is SGHRS and CDR2 is YFSETQ. The CDR3 length is 14 residues. V was clipped by 0 bases and J by 2 bases, with 7 bases between them.